Listed below are T cell receptor beta chains from one sample, sequenced in a study of shared clonotypes between healthy human individuals. This table comes from immunoSEQ multiplex PCR, and its TCRdb copy is limited to in-frame clones, with some not included. Here the sample spans some 2,100,000 clones, 90% to 95% being singletons. The sequenced material came from naive CD8+ T cells from PBMCs. Receptor source: a young man in good health. Some clones in this sample may be carry-over from other donors' samples. The CDR3 runs from the conserved cysteine through the conserved F or W.

>TRBJ1-2|TRBV5-4
CASSFGSGGGSGYTF
>TRBJ1-1|TRBV19
CASTTAPGGEAFF
>TRBJ2-7|TRBV27
CASSLQGYPYEQYF
>TRBJ2-7|TRBV28
CASRVPGEDYEQYF
>TRBJ1-1|TRBV9
CASSATGDWTEAFF
>TRBJ1-1|TRBV5-1
CASSLGGPGEGTEAFF
>TRBJ2-3|TRBV28
CASRGPPGDTQYF
>TRBJ2-7|TRBV18
CASSRDRVDEQYF
>TRBJ1-1|TRBV23-1
CASSQSPYRPWLNTEAFF
>TRBJ2-7|TRBV5-6
CASSLGHAYEQYF
>TRBJ2-1|TRBV11-2
CASSLVGPLGEQFF